This T cell receptor (beta chain) was sequenced during a study of T cell repertoires in cytomegalovirus infection. For the study at large: Shared public TCR beta signatures pointed to both CMV infection and a matching HLA type.

This clonotype has a handful of counts. Its antigen is unknown. The CDR3 contains 17 residues. Germline lookup yields CDR1 SEHNR and CDR2 FQNEAQ (reference sequence). Trimming shortened V by 1 base and J by 0 bases, and 16 bases separated the two germline ends. TCRdb passed the reads through MiXCR, listing each CDR3 protein once. Of about 900,000 distinct CDR3 sequences in the sample, around 30% are singletons; the top ten hold more than 13%. The TCR sequence derives from a human donor in good health (CMV status not recorded). Some clones in this sample may be carry-over from other donors' samples. The chain carries TRBV7-9 and TRBJ2-7, with a possible D match to TRBD1 (6 bases). The input for sequencing was cultured CD8+ T cells from PBMCs, taken from culture after CMV antigen stimulation. Here the CDR3 reads CASSLGGRGGPSYEQYF. The CDR3 DNA reads TGTGCCAGCAGCTTAGGGGGCAGGGGTGGGCCCTCCTACGAGCAGTACTTC.